The T cell receptor (beta chain) described here comes from a study of PD-L1 blockade in urothelial cancer. Method: immunoSEQ multiplex PCR; TCRdb's copy keeps in-frame clones and lacks some. The table includes some 51,000 clones, 88% detected once. Time point meaning: peripheral blood 6 weeks after treatment start. The receptor comes from a man aged 60-69 years with urothelial cancer. This material consisted of PBMCs, taken around atezolizumab (anti-PD-L1) treatment.

CDR3: CASSGTGFYEQYF. Here the CDR3 DNA reads TGTGCCAGCAGTGGGACAGGGTTTTACGAGCAGTACTTC. The chain combines TRBV6-1 with TRBJ2-7, with TRBD1 identical over 8 bases. Per the germline V gene, CDR1 is MNHNS and CDR2 is SASEGT. This CDR3 comprises 13 residues. The V and J ends lost 4 bases and 4 bases, in that order; junction bases with no gene match: 3.